This T cell receptor (beta chain) was recovered during a study of OX40 agonist ivuxolimab in advanced cancers. Only in-frame clones appear in the TCRdb table, and some are missing; sequencing was by immunoSEQ multiplex PCR. Of about 80,000 clones in the sample, about 86% were seen once. Germline lookup yields CDR1 GTSNPN and CDR2 SVGIG (reference sequence). The CDR3 has 13 residues. The J segment lost 4 bases and the V segment lost 2 bases, leaving 1 base of the junction unmatched. The genes are TRBV30 and TRBJ1-1; 10 nucleotides match TRBD1. This receptor was taken from an adult with an advanced solid tumor such as melanoma, head and neck, liver or kidney cancer. The sequencing used CD4+ or CD8+ T cells sorted from blood, collected in a trial of the OX40 agonist ivuxolimab. CDR3: CAWSRTGGTEAFF. Written as DNA, the CDR3 is TGTGCCTGGAGTAGGACAGGGGGCACTGAAGCTTTCTTT.